This entry lists 23 T cell receptor beta chains sequenced from one sample in a study of neurological immune-mediated disorders. TCRdb re-analysed the 5' RACE reads in MiXCR, keeping a single row per CDR3 protein. Of approximately 70,000 distinct CDR3 sequences in the sample, 3.9% were seen once. The sample comprised PBMCs. The receptors stem from a man under 40 with multiple sclerosis.

This clonotype has a count of ten or more. The chain uses TRBV2 and TRBJ2-2, with 8 bases identical to TRBD2. Germline assignment: CDR1 SNHLY and CDR2 FYNNEI. With V trimmed by 7 bases and J by 5 bases, 12 bases remained unmatched. This CDR3 is 16 amino acids long. The CDR3: CASTPPGGGRTGELFF. The CDR3 coding sequence is TGTGCCAGCACTCCCCCTGGCGGGGGGCGAACCGGGGAGCTGTTTTTT.

This clonotype has a count of ten or more. The chain has TRBV7-2 and TRBJ2-3; a possible D gene is TRBD2 (6 bases). This CDR3 region has 15 residues. Germline assignment: CDR1 SGHTA and CDR2 FQGNSA. The V gene lost 1 base and the J gene lost 10 bases, with 18 bases spanning the gap. The CDR3 is CASSLGRDPGDSQYF. CDR3 DNA: TGTGCCAGCAGCTTAGGACGGGACCCGGGGGATTCGCAGTATTTT.

A note on this clonotype: The CDR3 does not close with the conserved phenylalanine or tryptophan, likely indicating a read error. V usage is TRBV28 and J usage is TRBJ2-4; TRBD1 might be the D (5 bases). V was pared by 4 bases and J by 0 bases, with 16 bases between. Germline CDR1 MDHEN, CDR2 SYDVKM. The CDR3 totals 17 residues. The CDR3 DNA reads as TGTGCCAGCAGTTCATCTTCACAGGATGTAGCCAAAAACATTCAGTACAAC. Protein: CASSSSSQDVAKNIQYN.

This clonotype was seen at least ten times. The chain carries TRBV2 and TRBJ2-7; the match to TRBD1 covers 11 bases. The V gene end was trimmed by 7 bases and the J gene end by 0 bases; junction bases not matched to a gene: 2. The germline V gene encodes CDR1 SNHLY and CDR2 FYNNEI. The CDR3 spans 14 residues. The CDR3 sequence: CASKGQGVSYEQYF. In nucleotides, the CDR3 is TGTGCCAGCAAGGGACAGGGGGTCTCCTACGAGCAGTACTTC. The variable domain in full, with the rest retrieved from reference TRBV2 and TRBJ2-7, is EPEVTQTPSHQVTQMGQEVILRCVPISNHLYFYWYRQILGQKVEFLVSFYNNEISEKSEIFDDQFSVERPDGSNFTLKIRSTKLEDSAMYFCASKGQGVSYEQYFGPGTRLTVT.

This clonotype came up many times. The J gene is TRBJ1-6, the V gene TRBV19, with D possibly being TRBD1 (5 bases). The germline V gene encodes CDR1 LNHDA and CDR2 SQIVND (reference sequence). V lost 6 bases and J lost 14, with 8 bases in between. CDR3 size: 10 residues. CDR3 DNA sequence: TGTGCCAGTAGGGGGACGGCCCTCCACTTT. The encoded protein is CASRGTALHF.

At least ten counts were recorded for this clonotype. With a much larger clone just one base away, this may be a read error. This rearrangement joins TRBV6-4 to TRBJ2-2; D is possibly TRBD2 (6 bases). In germline, CDR1 is MRHNA, CDR2 SNTAGT. The length of the CDR3 is 13 residues. V gave up 4 bases and J gave up 3 bases, with 6 bases separating them. This chain's CDR3 is CASSAGDTGELFF. The CDR3 coding sequence is TGTGCCAGCAGTGCGGGGGACACCGGGGAGCTGTTTTTT.

The CDR3 spells CAISDTDSNQPQHF. In nucleotides, the CDR3 is TGTGCCATCAGTGACACCGATAGCAATCAGCCCCAGCATTTT. The rearrangement links TRBV10-3 to TRBJ1-5; D remains unclear. The V gene lost 3 bases and the J gene lost 0 bases, with 6 bases spanning the gap. Germline lookup yields CDR1 ENHRY and CDR2 SYGVKD. The CDR3 length is 14 residues.

This clonotype was seen ten or more times. The chain uses TRBV7-2 and TRBJ2-2; 15 bases line up with TRBD2. Germline V gene data show CDR1 as SGHTA and CDR2 as FQGNSA. The CDR3 covers 18 residues. V lost 3 bases, J lost 4 bases, and 6 bases stayed unmatched. The CDR3 region has the DNA TGTGCCAGCAGCTTCGGACTAGCGGGGGGGCCTGGCACCGGGGAGCTGTTTTTT. Translating gives CASSFGLAGGPGTGELFF.

This clonotype was seen ten or more times. V usage is TRBV3-1 and J usage is TRBJ2-7; D is perhaps TRBD1 (5 bases). The length of the CDR3 is 15 residues. Looked up from germline, CDR1 is LGHDT and CDR2 is YNNKEL (reference sequence). V was cut by 4 bases and J by 0 bases, with 13 bases left in between. CDR3 DNA sequence: TGTGCCAGCAGCCCGGACACCGGCCTCTCCTACGAGCAGTACTTC. Translated, it gives CASSPDTGLSYEQYF.

This clonotype was detected ten times or more. The V gene is TRBV7-2, the J gene TRBJ2-2; 9 bases fit TRBD2. Germline CDR1 reads SGHTA; CDR2 reads FQGNSA. V shed 5 bases, J shed 2 bases, and the junction held 3 bases outside the gene matches. CDR3 length equals 15 residues. CDR3 protein: CASSRAGGNTGELFF. CDR3 in DNA: TGTGCCAGCAGCCGAGCGGGGGGAAACACCGGGGAGCTGTTTTTT.

The table lists this clonotype with a few counts. A single base separates this from a much larger clone, so it may be a read error. The J gene is TRBJ1-5, the V gene TRBV29-1; D not certain. The V gene's germline CDR1 is SQVTM and CDR2 ANQGSEA. This CDR3 contains 12 residues. V lost 5 bases and J lost 5, with 10 bases in between. CDR3 sequence (DNA): TGCAGCGTTCGGAAGGGAGATCAGCCCCAGCATTTT. This translates into CSVRKGDQPQHF. The complete variable domain, with remaining parts taken from reference TRBV29-1 and TRBJ1-5, reads SAVISQKPSRDICQRGTSLTIQCQVDSQVTMMFWYRQQPGQSLTLIATANQGSEATYESGFVIDKFPISRPNLTFSTLTVSNMSPEDSSIYLCSVRKGDQPQHFGDGTRLSIL.

In this sample, this clonotype turned up many times. This chain links TRBV12-3 or TRBV12-4 with TRBJ2-1; D is possibly TRBD2 (6 bases). V was cut by 3 bases and J by 1 base, with 19 bases left in between. This CDR3 is built from 18 residues. CDR3 nucleotides: TGTGCCAGCAGTTTTATTATGGGGGGACTCTGGTCCTACAATGAGCAGTTCTTC. Encoded protein: CASSFIMGGLWSYNEQFF.

This clonotype showed up many times. This chain links TRBV5-1 with TRBJ1-5; D is uncertain. Trimming took off 0 bases at V and 5 bases at J, with 12 bases between the two ends. Germline CDR1 SGHRS, CDR2 YFSETQ. The CDR3 totals 15 residues. The CDR3 spells CASSLGAGPDQPQHF. Written as DNA, the CDR3 is TGCGCCAGCAGCTTGGGGGCGGGCCCGGATCAGCCCCAGCATTTT.

This clonotype was found many times. The J gene is TRBJ2-5, the V gene TRBV5-1; TRBD2 agrees at 11 bases. The CDR3 contains 16 residues. J lost 4 bases, V lost 4 bases, and 9 bases had no gene match. Per the germline V gene, CDR1 is SGHRS and CDR2 is YFSETQ. This chain's CDR3 is CASSPLTSGGGETQYF. As DNA, the CDR3 is TGCGCCAGCAGCCCCCTTACTAGCGGGGGTGGAGAGACCCAGTACTTC. The full variable domain, its missing parts supplied by reference TRBV5-1 and TRBJ2-5, is KAGVTQTPRYLIKTRGQQVTLSCSPISGHRSVSWYQQTPGQGLQFLFEYFSETQRNKGNFPGRFSGRQFSNSRSEMNVSTLELGDSALYLCASSPLTSGGGETQYFGPGTRLLVL.

This clonotype showed up many times. CDR3 coding DNA: TGTGCCAGCAGTTCGTCGGGGGGGGGACCAGCCTACGAGCAGTACTTC. This translates into CASSSSGGGPAYEQYF. The V call is TRBV12-3 or TRBV12-4, the J call TRBJ2-7; 8 positions agree with TRBD2. The trim removed 4 bases at V and 2 bases at J, leaving 10 bases unmatched. The CDR3 contains 16 residues.

This clonotype was seen ten or more times. The chain combines TRBV25-1 with TRBJ1-1, with D maybe TRBD1 (5 bases). This CDR3 is 13 amino acids long. Germline V gives CDR1 MGHDK, CDR2 SYGVNS. V was cut by 8 bases and J by 1 base, with 11 bases left in between. Here the CDR3 DNA reads TGTGCCAGCCACTTAGGGACGAACACTGAAGCTTTCTTT. Its protein product is CASHLGTNTEAFF.

This clonotype was detected ten times or more. The rearrangement joins TRBV10-3 to TRBJ2-6; D assignment may be TRBD1 or TRBD2 (5 bases each). This CDR3 is 16 amino acids long. V lost 3 bases to trimming and J lost 8 bases, with 17 bases between them. The germline V gene has CDR1 ENHRY and CDR2 SYGVKD. CDR3 coding DNA: TGTGCCATCAGTGAACCGGGGACGCGAGATCCCAACGTCCTGACTTTC. This sequence encodes CAISEPGTRDPNVLTF.

This clonotype was counted between two and nine times. The chain uses TRBV6-2 or TRBV6-3 and TRBJ1-5, with a tentative D call TRBD1 (6 bases). The germline gives CDR1 MNHEY, CDR2 SVGEGT. Between the trimmed V and J ends, which lost 7 bases and 0 bases, there was a span of 16 bases. The length of the CDR3 is 16 residues. DNA of the CDR3: TGTGCCAGCACCAAGGGGGGCCGTCCTAGCAATCAGCCCCAGCATTTT. Translating it yields CASTKGGRPSNQPQHF.

As regards this clonotype: A much larger clone sits a single nucleotide away, making a read error possible. The genes are TRBV29-1 and TRBJ2-7; D unclear. CDR1 and CDR2 from the germline V gene are SQVTM and ANQGSEA. The length of the CDR3 is 9 residues. CDR3 loop: CRETYEQYF. The CDR3 nucleotides are TGCAGAGAAACCTACGAGCAGTACTTC.

In its sample, this clonotype was seen many times. J is TRBJ2-5 and V is TRBV27; 8 positions match TRBD2. With V trimmed by 10 bases and J by 5 bases, 6 bases remained unmatched. Germline assignment: CDR1 MNHEY and CDR2 SMNVEV (reference sequence). The CDR3 contains 12 residues. The CDR3 sequence: CATRGGHETQYF. For the CDR3, the DNA is TGTGCCACCCGGGGGGGCCACGAGACCCAGTACTTC.

V is TRBV6-5 and J is TRBJ1-1; D gene ambiguous. The germline CDR1 and CDR2 sequences are MNHEY and SVGAGI. The V end was cut by 1 base, the J end by 0 bases, with 3 bases between. The CDR3 spans 13 residues. The CDR3 loop reads CASSYLLNTEAFF. The DNA for the CDR3 is TGTGCCAGCAGTTACTTGTTGAACACTGAAGCTTTCTTT.

This clonotype was seen many times. This chain links TRBV5-1 with TRBJ2-7, with D perhaps being TRBD1 or TRBD2 (5 bases each). CDR3 length equals 20 residues. In germline, CDR1 is SGHRS, CDR2 YFSETQ. Trimming removed 0 bases at V and 2 bases at J, with 27 bases between. CDR3 nucleotide sequence: TGCGCCAGCAGCTTGGATGGGGGATCTCGGTCCGGAAAATCAGCCTACGAGCAGTACTTC. Translated: CASSLDGGSRSGKSAYEQYF.

This clonotype was seen many times. The genes are TRBV20-1 and TRBJ1-2; perhaps TRBD1 as D (6 bases). CDR1 is DFQATT and CDR2 is SNEGSKA in the germline V gene (reference sequence). The CDR3 is made up of 17 amino acids. The V end lost 1 base, the J end lost 4 bases, and 22 bases lay between the germline ends. The CDR3 here is CSARGPPDRTGIYGYTF. CDR3 sequence (DNA): TGCAGTGCTAGAGGTCCCCCAGACAGGACTGGGATCTATGGCTACACCTTC.